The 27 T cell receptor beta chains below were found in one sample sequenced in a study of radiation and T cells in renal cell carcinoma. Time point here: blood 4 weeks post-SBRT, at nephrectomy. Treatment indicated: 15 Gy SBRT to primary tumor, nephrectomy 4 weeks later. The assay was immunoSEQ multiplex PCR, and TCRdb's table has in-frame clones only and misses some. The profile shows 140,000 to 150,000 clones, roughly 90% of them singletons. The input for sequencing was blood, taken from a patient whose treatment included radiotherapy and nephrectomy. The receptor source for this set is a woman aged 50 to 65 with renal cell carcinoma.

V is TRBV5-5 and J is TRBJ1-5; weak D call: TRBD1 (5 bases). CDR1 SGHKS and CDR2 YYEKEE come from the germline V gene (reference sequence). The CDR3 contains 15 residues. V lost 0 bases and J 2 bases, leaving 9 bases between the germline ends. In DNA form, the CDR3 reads TGTGCCAGCAGCTTGGAAGGGGCGCGCAATCAGCCCCAGCATTTT. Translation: CASSLEGARNQPQHF.

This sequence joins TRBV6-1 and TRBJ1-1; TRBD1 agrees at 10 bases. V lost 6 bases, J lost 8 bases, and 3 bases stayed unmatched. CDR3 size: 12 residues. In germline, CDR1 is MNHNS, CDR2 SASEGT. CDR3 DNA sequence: TGTGCCAGCAGCCGGGACAGGGGAGAAGCTTTCTTT. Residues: CASSRDRGEAFF.

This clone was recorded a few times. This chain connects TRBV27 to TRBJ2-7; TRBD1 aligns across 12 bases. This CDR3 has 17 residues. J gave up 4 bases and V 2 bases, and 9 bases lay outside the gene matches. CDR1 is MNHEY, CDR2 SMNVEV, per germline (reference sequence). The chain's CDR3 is CASSLGVPGQGAYEQYF. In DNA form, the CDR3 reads TGTGCCAGCAGTTTAGGGGTTCCGGGACAGGGGGCTTACGAGCAGTACTTC.

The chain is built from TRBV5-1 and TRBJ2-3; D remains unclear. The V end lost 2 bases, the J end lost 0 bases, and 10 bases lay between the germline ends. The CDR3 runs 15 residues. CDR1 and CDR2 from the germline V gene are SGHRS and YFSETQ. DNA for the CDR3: TGCGCCAGCAGCTTTGGCATTACTAGCACAGATACGCAGTATTTT. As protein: CASSFGITSTDTQYF.

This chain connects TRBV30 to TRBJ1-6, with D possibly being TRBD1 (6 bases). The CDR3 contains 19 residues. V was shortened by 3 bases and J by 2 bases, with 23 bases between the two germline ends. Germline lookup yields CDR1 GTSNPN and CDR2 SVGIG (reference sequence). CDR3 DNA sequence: TGTGCCTGGAGAGATACAGGGTATCGGTATAGGACCTATAATTCACCCCTCCACTTT. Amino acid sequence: CAWRDTGYRYRTYNSPLHF. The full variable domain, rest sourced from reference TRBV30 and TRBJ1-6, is SQTIHQWPATLVQPVGSPLSLECTVEGTSNPNLYWYRQAAGRGLQLLFYSVGIGQISSEVPQNLSASRPQDRQFILSSKKLLLSDSGFYLCAWRDTGYRYRTYNSPLHFGNGTRLTVT.

The CDR3 is CASSLQGISGNTIYF. Here the CDR3 DNA reads TGTGCCAGCAGCCTGCAGGGGATCTCTGGAAACACCATATATTTT. This chain links TRBV5-4 with TRBJ1-3; D might be TRBD1 (6 bases). The CDR3 consists of 15 residues. Germline V gives CDR1 SGHNT, CDR2 YYREEE (reference sequence). With 4 bases removed from V and 0 bases from J, the gap between germline ends came to 11 bases.

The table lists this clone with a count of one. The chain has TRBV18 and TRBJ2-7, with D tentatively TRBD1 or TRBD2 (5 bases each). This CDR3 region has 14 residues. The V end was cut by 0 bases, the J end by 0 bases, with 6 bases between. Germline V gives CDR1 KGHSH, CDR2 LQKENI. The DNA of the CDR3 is TGTGCCAGCTCACCACCTGGGGGCTCCTACGAGCAGTACTTC. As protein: CASSPPGGSYEQYF.

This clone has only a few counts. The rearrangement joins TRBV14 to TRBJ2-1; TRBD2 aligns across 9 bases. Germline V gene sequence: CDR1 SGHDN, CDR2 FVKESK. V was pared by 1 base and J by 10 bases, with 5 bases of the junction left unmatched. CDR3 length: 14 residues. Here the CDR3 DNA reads TGTGCCAGCAGCCAAGGGCTAGGACTAGCGGAGCAGTTCTTC. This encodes CASSQGLGLAEQFF. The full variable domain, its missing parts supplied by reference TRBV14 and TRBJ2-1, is EAGVTQFPSHSVIEKGQTVTLRCDPISGHDNLYWYRRVMGKEIKFLLHFVKESKQDESGMPNNRFLAERTGGTYSTLKVQPAELEDSGVYFCASSQGLGLAEQFFGPGTRLTVL.

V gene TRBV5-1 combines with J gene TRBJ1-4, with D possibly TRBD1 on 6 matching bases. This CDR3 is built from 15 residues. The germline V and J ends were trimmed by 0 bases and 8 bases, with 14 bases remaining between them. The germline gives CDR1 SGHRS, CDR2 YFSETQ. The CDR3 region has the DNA TGCGCCAGCAGCTTGGTAGCAGGGGATGGAGAAAAACTGTTTTTT. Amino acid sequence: CASSLVAGDGEKLFF.

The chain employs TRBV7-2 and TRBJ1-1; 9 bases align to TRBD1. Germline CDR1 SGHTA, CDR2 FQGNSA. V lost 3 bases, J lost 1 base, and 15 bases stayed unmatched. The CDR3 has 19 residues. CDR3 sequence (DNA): TGTGCCAGCAGCTTCGCGGGTGGGGACAGGGCGATAAGGAACACTGAAGCTTTCTTT. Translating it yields CASSFAGGDRAIRNTEAFF. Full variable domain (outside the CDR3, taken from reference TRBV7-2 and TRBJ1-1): GAGVSQSPSNKVTEKGKDVELRCDPISGHTALYWYRQSLGQGLEFLIYFQGNSAPDKSGLPSDRFSAERTGGSVSTLTIQRTQQEDSAVYLCASSFAGGDRAIRNTEAFFGQGTRLTVV.

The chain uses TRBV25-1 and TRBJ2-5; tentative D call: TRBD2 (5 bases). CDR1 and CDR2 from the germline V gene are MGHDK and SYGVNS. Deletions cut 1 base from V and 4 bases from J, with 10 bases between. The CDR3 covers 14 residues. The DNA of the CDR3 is TGTGCCAGCAGTGAATGGGTCGGAGGAGAGACCCAGTACTTC. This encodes CASSEWVGGETQYF. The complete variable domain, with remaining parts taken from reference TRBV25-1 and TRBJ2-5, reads EADIYQTPRYLVIGTGKKITLECSQTMGHDKMYWYQQDPGMELHLIHYSYGVNSTEKGDLSSESTVSRIRTEHFPLTLESARPSHTSQYLCASSEWVGGETQYFGPGTRLLVL.

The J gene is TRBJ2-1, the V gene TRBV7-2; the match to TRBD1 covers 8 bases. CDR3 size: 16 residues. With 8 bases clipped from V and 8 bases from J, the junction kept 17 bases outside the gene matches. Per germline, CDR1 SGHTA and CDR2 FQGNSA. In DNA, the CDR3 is TGTGCCAGCGCCTCCTCGGTCGCATACAGGGGGGATGAGCAGTTCTTC. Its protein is CASASSVAYRGDEQFF. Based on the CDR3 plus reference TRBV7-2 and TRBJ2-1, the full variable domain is GAGVSQSPSNKVTEKGKDVELRCDPISGHTALYWYRQSLGQGLEFLIYFQGNSAPDKSGLPSDRFSAERTGGSVSTLTIQRTQQEDSAVYLCASASSVAYRGDEQFFGPGTRLTVL.

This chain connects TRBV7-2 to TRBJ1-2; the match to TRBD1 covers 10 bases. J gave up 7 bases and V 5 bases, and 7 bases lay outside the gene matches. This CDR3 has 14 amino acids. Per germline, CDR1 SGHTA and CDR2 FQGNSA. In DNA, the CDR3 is TGTGCCAGCAGCCGCGGACAGGGGGTAGGTGGCTACACCTTC. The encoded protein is CASSRGQGVGGYTF.

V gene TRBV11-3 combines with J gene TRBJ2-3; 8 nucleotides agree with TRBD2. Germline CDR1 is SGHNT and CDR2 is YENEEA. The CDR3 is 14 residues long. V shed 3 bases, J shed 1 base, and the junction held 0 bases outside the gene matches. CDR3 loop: CASSLTSGTDTQYF. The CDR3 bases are TGTGCCAGCAGCTTGACTAGCGGCACAGATACGCAGTATTTT.

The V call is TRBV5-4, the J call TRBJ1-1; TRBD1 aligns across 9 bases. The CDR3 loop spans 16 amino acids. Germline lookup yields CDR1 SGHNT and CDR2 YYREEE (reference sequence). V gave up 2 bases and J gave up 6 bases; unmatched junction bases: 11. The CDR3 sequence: CASSFGNTGGNAEAFF. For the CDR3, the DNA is TGTGCCAGCAGCTTCGGGAACACAGGGGGCAATGCTGAAGCTTTCTTT.

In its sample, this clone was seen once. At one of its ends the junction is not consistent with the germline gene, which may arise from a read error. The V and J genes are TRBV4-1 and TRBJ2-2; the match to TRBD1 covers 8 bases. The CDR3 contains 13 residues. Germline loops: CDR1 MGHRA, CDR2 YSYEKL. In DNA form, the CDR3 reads TGCGCCAGCCGCCAGACAGGGGTCGGGGAGCTGTTTTTT. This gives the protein CASRQTGVGELFF.

CDR3 sequence: CASSEAGSNQPQHF. CDR3 coding DNA: TGTGCCAGCAGTGAAGCTGGCAGCAATCAGCCCCAGCATTTT. The chain carries TRBV6-1 and TRBJ1-5; D is unclear. This CDR3 is built from 14 residues. The V end lost 0 bases, the J end lost 1 base, and 4 bases lay between the germline ends. Germline CDR1 reads MNHNS; CDR2 reads SASEGT.

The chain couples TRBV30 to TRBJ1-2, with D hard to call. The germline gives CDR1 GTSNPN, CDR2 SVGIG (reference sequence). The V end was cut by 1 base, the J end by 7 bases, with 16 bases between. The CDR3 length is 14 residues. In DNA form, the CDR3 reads TGTGCCTGGAGTGCGGGCTGGGGATCTTCTGGCTACACCTTC. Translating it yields CAWSAGWGSSGYTF.

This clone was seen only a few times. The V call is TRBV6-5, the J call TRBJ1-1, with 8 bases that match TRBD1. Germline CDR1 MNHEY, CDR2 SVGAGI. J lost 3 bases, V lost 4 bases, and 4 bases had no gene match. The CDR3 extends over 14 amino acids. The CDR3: CASSSSQGDTEAFF. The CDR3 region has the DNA TGTGCCAGCAGTTCCTCACAGGGGGACACTGAAGCTTTCTTT.

CDR3 DNA sequence: TGTGCCAGCAGCTTAGCCGGGACAGAAAACACTGAAGCTTTCTTT. Amino acid sequence: CASSLAGTENTEAFF. The chain uses TRBV7-9 and TRBJ1-1; 7 positions agree with TRBD1. The length of the CDR3 is 15 residues. CDR1 is SEHNR, CDR2 FQNEAQ, per germline (reference sequence). V was clipped by 0 bases and J by 2 bases; unmatched bases: 3.

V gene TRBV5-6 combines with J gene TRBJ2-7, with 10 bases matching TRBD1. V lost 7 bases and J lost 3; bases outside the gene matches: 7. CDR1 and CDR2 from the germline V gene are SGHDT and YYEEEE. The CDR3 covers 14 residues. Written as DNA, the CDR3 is TGTGCCAGCCTTCACCGGGACAGGGGCTACGAGCAGTACTTC. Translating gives CASLHRDRGYEQYF.

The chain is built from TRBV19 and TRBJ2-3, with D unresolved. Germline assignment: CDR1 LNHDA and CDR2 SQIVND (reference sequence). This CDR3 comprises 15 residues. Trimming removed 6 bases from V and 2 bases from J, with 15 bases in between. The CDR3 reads CASSKGPTNTDTQYF. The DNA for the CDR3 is TGTGCCAGTAGCAAAGGACCCACAAACACAGATACGCAGTATTTT.

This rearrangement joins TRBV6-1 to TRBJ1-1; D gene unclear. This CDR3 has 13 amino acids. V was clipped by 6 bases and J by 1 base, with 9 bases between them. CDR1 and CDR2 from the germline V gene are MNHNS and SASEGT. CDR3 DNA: TGTGCCAGCAGCCCAGCCCCGAACACTGAAGCTTTCTTT. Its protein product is CASSPAPNTEAFF.

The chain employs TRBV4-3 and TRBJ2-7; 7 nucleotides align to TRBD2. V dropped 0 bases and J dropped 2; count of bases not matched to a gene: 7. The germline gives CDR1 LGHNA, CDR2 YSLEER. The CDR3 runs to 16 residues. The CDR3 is CASSQDPAGRAYEQYF. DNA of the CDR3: TGCGCCAGCAGCCAAGATCCAGCGGGACGCGCCTACGAGCAGTACTTC.

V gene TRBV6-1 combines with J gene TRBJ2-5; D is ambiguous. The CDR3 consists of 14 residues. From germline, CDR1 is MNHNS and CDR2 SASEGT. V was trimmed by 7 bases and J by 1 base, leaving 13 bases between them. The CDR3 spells CASTPLRTQETQYF. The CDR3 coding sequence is TGTGCCAGCACCCCACTAAGGACCCAAGAGACCCAGTACTTC.

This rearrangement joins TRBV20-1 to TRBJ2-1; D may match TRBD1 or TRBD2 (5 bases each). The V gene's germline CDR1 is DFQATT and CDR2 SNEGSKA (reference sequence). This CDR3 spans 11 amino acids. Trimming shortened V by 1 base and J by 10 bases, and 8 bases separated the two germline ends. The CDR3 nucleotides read TGCAGTGCTAGAGGGGACGAAGAGCAGTTCTTC. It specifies CSARGDEEQFF.

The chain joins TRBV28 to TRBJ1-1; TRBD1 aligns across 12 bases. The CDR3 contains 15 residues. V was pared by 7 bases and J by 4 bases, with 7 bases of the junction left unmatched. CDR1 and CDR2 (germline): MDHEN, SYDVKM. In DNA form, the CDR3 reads TGTGCCAGCACCGAGGGACAGGGGGCGAGCACTGAAGCTTTCTTT. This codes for CASTEGQGASTEAFF.